These 24 T cell receptor beta chains share one sample of origin, sequenced in a study. TCRdb processed the 5' RACE reads anew with MiXCR; each CDR3 protein has one entry. The sample gives fewer than 65,000 distinct CDR3 sequences, approximately 29% of which show up once; about 2.3% is in the top ten. The sequenced sample was tumor-infiltrating naive CD4+ T cells sorted from the breast tumor. Noted subset: naive CD4+ T cells, CD4+CD45RA+CD25-. These receptors were taken from a female donor with breast cancer.

This clonotype was seen a handful of times. The rearrangement uses TRBV7-9 and TRBJ1-2; no reliable D call. Germline V gene lookup returns CDR1 SEHNR and CDR2 FQNEAQ (reference sequence). V lost 5 bases and J lost 4, with 14 bases in between. The CDR3 loop spans 14 amino acids. The DNA for the CDR3 is TGTGCCAGCAGCGCACCAGAGAGGTTCTATGGCTACACCTTC. Its translation is CASSAPERFYGYTF.

V gene TRBV3-1 combines with J gene TRBJ2-1; D remains unclear. The germline V gene has CDR1 LGHDT and CDR2 YNNKEL (reference sequence). The CDR3 totals 12 residues. V was pared by 4 bases and J by 6 bases, with 7 bases between. CDR3 sequence reads: CASSLLVNEQFF. The CDR3 bases are TGTGCCAGCAGCCTTCTAGTCAATGAGCAGTTCTTC.

The rearrangement joins TRBV6-4 to TRBJ2-2; no clear D. This CDR3 has 13 residues. V lost 0 bases and J 3 bases, leaving 2 bases between the germline ends. CDR1 and CDR2 from the germline V gene are MRHNA and SNTAGT. As DNA, the CDR3 is TGTGCCAGCAGTGACTCGGACACCGGGGAGCTGTTTTTT. Its translation is CASSDSDTGELFF.

The chain carries TRBV30 and TRBJ2-1, with D unresolved. Trimming removed 4 bases from V and 9 bases from J, with 7 bases in between. This CDR3 region has 10 residues. CDR1 is GTSNPN and CDR2 is SVGIG in the germline V gene (reference sequence). For the CDR3, the DNA is TGTGCCTGGAACAAGGGTGAGCAGTTCTTC. It specifies CAWNKGEQFF.

This clonotype came up a few times. The chain links TRBV10-3 to TRBJ1-2; 9 nucleotides agree with TRBD1. Germline values: CDR1 ENHRY, CDR2 SYGVKD. This CDR3 region has 16 residues. V gave up 0 bases and J gave up 4 bases; unmatched junction bases: 6. The CDR3 DNA reads TGTGCCATCAGTGAGTCGCGGACAGGGGCAGGCTATGGCTACACCTTC. It is translated as CAISESRTGAGYGYTF.

The chain employs TRBV5-1 and TRBJ2-7; 10 bases are shared with TRBD2. The CDR3 runs 14 residues. The trim removed 3 bases at V and 3 bases at J, leaving 3 bases unmatched. Per the germline V gene, CDR1 is SGHRS and CDR2 is YFSETQ. In DNA, the CDR3 is TGCGCCAGCAGCTCAGGACTAGCGGACTACGAGCAGTACTTC. This gives the protein CASSSGLADYEQYF.

This clonotype appeared many times. CDR3 sequence reads: CASSQEVWDSGNTIYF. The CDR3 bases are TGCGCCAGCAGCCAAGAGGTGTGGGACTCTGGAAACACCATATATTTT. The chain couples TRBV4-1 to TRBJ1-3; D is unclear. The CDR3 loop spans 16 amino acids. V lost 0 bases to trimming and J lost 0 bases, with 9 bases between them. Germline V gene data show CDR1 as MGHRA and CDR2 as YSYEKL.

This chain links TRBV2 with TRBJ2-7, with TRBD1 matching 7 bases. The V gene end was trimmed by 8 bases and the J gene end by 4 bases; junction bases not matched to a gene: 11. Germline V lookup: CDR1 SNHLY, CDR2 FYNNEI. There are 14 residues in the CDR3. As DNA, the CDR3 is TGTGCCAGCGGAGGAAGGACAGGCGGTTACGAGCAGTACTTC. Translated: CASGGRTGGYEQYF.

Turning to this clonotype: A much larger clone lies a single base off, so this may be a read error. This rearrangement joins TRBV20-1 to TRBJ1-2; D gene unclear. The CDR3 loop spans 15 amino acids. The V end was cut by 0 bases, the J end by 4 bases, with 15 bases between. Looked up from germline, CDR1 is DFQATT and CDR2 is SNEGSKA (reference sequence). The CDR3 DNA sequence: TGCAGTGCTAGAGATGGGTACCTAAAGGTCTATGGCTACACCTTC. Protein sequence: CSARDGYLKVYGYTF.

This clonotype has a single count. The rearrangement joins TRBV4-1 to TRBJ2-7; no definite D call. The V end lost 1 base, the J end lost 3 bases, and 10 bases lay between the germline ends. CDR1 and CDR2 from the germline V gene are MGHRA and YSYEKL. CDR3 size: 14 residues. Here the CDR3 reads CASSQAPTRYEQYF. CDR3 bases: TGCGCCAGCAGCCAAGCTCCGACTCGCTACGAGCAGTACTTC.

In the case of this clonotype: Just one base apart from a much larger clone, this may be a read error. This chain uses TRBV7-2 with TRBJ2-7; a possible D gene is TRBD1 (6 bases). The CDR3 is 14 amino acids. Germline V gene lookup returns CDR1 SGHTA and CDR2 FQGNSA. CDR3 protein: CDSSPGTPSREQYF. The CDR3 DNA is TGTGACAGCAGCCCAGGGACACCCTCCAGGGAGCAGTACTTC. The full variable domain, in which reference TRBV7-2 and TRBJ2-7 provide the parts outside the CDR3, is GAGVSQSPSNKVTEKGKDVELRCDPISGHTALYWYRQSLGQGLEFLIYFQGNSAPDKSGLPSDRFSAERTGGSVSTLTIQRTQQEDSAVYLCDSSPGTPSREQYFGPGTRLTVT.

As for this clonotype: At one boundary the junction diverges from the germline segment, which might be a read error. The chain carries TRBV5-1 and TRBJ2-7; unclear D gene. Per germline, CDR1 SGHRS and CDR2 YFSETQ. This CDR3 is built from 14 residues. The CDR3 nucleotides are TGCACCAGCAGCTACATACCCGATACCTACGAGCAGTACTTC. Protein: CTSSYIPDTYEQYF.

This clonotype was detected only a few times. The chain has TRBV6-2 or TRBV6-3 and TRBJ2-1; D is ambiguous. CDR1 and CDR2 from the germline V gene are MNHEY and SVGEGT. The CDR3 sequence is 14 residues long. With 5 bases removed from V and 5 bases from J, the gap between germline ends came to 13 bases. The CDR3 nucleotides are TGTGCCAGCAGTGGAACCCGGGCCAACAATGAGCAGTTCTTC. It translates to CASSGTRANNEQFF.

On this clonotype itself: This may come from a read error, since a much larger clone is one base off. The chain has TRBV5-1 and TRBJ1-1; D gene ambiguous. The CDR3 runs 13 residues. V was trimmed by 4 bases and J by 0 bases, leaving 7 bases between them. Germline CDR1 and CDR2: SGHRS and YFSETQ. The CDR3 is CASSRVLNTEAFF. The CDR3 DNA reads TGCGCCAGCAGCCGGGTCCTGAACACTGAAGCTTTCTTT.

On this clonotype itself: A much larger clone differs from this one at a single base, so this may be a read error. This chain uses TRBV4-2 with TRBJ2-7; perhaps TRBD2 as D (5 bases). The CDR3 loop spans 16 amino acids. The germline CDR1 and CDR2 sequences are LGHNA and YNFKEQ. The CDR3 loop is CAGSQDLSGWRHEQYF. The DNA for the CDR3 is TGTGCCGGCAGCCAAGATCTCAGCGGATGGCGGCACGAGCAGTACTTC.

The CDR3 sequence: CSAYTGGSPAQPQHF. The CDR3 DNA reads TGCAGTGCTTACACCGGAGGGTCTCCTGCTCAGCCCCAGCATTTT. The J gene is TRBJ1-5, the V gene TRBV20-1, with unresolved D. Germline assignment: CDR1 DFQATT and CDR2 SNEGSKA (reference sequence). The CDR3 runs to 15 residues. The V end was cut by 5 bases, the J end by 6 bases, with 20 bases between.

Only a few counts were recorded for this clonotype. The chain employs TRBV5-1 and TRBJ2-3; no clear D. This CDR3 spans 16 amino acids. The germline V and J ends were trimmed by 0 bases and 4 bases, with 15 bases remaining between them. The germline V gene has CDR1 SGHRS and CDR2 YFSETQ. CDR3 nucleotide sequence: TGCGCCAGCAGCTTGGGCCAGGCCGTAGATTCAGATACGCAGTATTTT. This sequence encodes CASSLGQAVDSDTQYF. Combining the CDR3 with reference TRBV5-1 and TRBJ2-3 gives the whole variable domain KAGVTQTPRYLIKTRGQQVTLSCSPISGHRSVSWYQQTPGQGLQFLFEYFSETQRNKGNFPGRFSGRQFSNSRSEMNVSTLELGDSALYLCASSLGQAVDSDTQYFGPGTRLTVL.

This clonotype was seen more than once but under ten times. The chain employs TRBV27 and TRBJ2-7; D could derive from TRBD1 or TRBD2 (5 bases each). V was clipped by 6 bases and J by 1 base, with 16 bases between them. Germline V lookup: CDR1 MNHEY, CDR2 SMNVEV (reference sequence). This CDR3 has 15 residues. The CDR3 loop reads CASSFRDQTSYEQYF. The CDR3, as DNA: TGTGCCAGCAGCTTTAGGGACCAGACGTCCTACGAGCAGTACTTC.

This clonotype was recorded many times. The chain joins TRBV28 to TRBJ2-1; 10 bases align to TRBD2. The junction had 14 bases not matched to a gene; V was cut back by 5 bases and J by 7 bases. Germline V lookup: CDR1 MDHEN, CDR2 SYDVKM. This CDR3 is built from 17 residues. The CDR3 reads CASSPSSGRARLNEQFF. CDR3 nucleotides: TGTGCCAGCAGTCCCTCGAGCGGGAGGGCTAGGCTGAATGAGCAGTTCTTC.

This clonotype was picked up one time. A much larger clone is a single base away; this may be a read error. This chain joins TRBV4-1 and TRBJ2-1; no clear D. With 2 bases removed from V and 11 bases from J, the gap between germline ends came to 13 bases. The CDR3 runs to 13 residues. CDR1 and CDR2 from the germline V gene are MGHRA and YSYEKL. CDR3 sequence (DNA): TGCGCCAGCAGCCAATTGGGTGGGGATAAGCAGTTCTTC. Encoded protein: CASSQLGGDKQFF.

Remarks on this clonotype: Because it lacks the conserved phenylalanine or tryptophan at the end, this CDR3 is likely a read error. The V call is TRBV7-3, the J call TRBJ2-2, with 9 bases matching TRBD1. J gave up 4 bases and V 4 bases, and 4 bases lay outside the gene matches. The CDR3 runs to 15 residues. CDR1 SGHTA and CDR2 FQGTGA come from the germline V gene. This CDR3 is CASSSGQGITGELFI. The CDR3 DNA is TGTGCCAGCAGCTCGGGACAGGGCATCACCGGGGAGCTGTTTATT.

This clonotype was observed a few times. The genes are TRBV15 and TRBJ2-1, with TRBD1 matching 9 bases. The length of the CDR3 is 17 residues. V lost 4 bases, J lost 5 bases, and 12 bases stayed unmatched. In germline, CDR1 is LNHNV, CDR2 YYDKDF (reference sequence). As DNA, the CDR3 is TGTGCCACCAGCACCAACCAGGGACAGGGACCCCACAATGAGCAGTTCTTC. It yields the protein CATSTNQGQGPHNEQFF.

The V gene is TRBV5-1, the J gene TRBJ2-3, with 7 bases fitting TRBD1. The CDR3 contains 17 residues. J gave up 5 bases and V 1 base, and 13 bases lay outside the gene matches. Germline V gene lookup returns CDR1 SGHRS and CDR2 YFSETQ. In DNA form, the CDR3 reads TGCGCCAGCAGCTTGTTCGCCGGTGAGGGGGCAGGAGATACGCAGTATTTT. It codes for CASSLFAGEGAGDTQYF.

This clonotype was seen many times. One junction end does not reproduce the germline sequence, and a read error may be involved. This chain joins TRBV7-9 and TRBJ2-1; D is unclear. This CDR3 has 11 residues. The germline CDR1 and CDR2 sequences are SEHNR and FQNEAQ (reference sequence). CDR3 loop: CASSANAWVIF. The DNA of the CDR3 is TGTGCCAGCAGCGCTAACGCCTGGGTGATCTTC.